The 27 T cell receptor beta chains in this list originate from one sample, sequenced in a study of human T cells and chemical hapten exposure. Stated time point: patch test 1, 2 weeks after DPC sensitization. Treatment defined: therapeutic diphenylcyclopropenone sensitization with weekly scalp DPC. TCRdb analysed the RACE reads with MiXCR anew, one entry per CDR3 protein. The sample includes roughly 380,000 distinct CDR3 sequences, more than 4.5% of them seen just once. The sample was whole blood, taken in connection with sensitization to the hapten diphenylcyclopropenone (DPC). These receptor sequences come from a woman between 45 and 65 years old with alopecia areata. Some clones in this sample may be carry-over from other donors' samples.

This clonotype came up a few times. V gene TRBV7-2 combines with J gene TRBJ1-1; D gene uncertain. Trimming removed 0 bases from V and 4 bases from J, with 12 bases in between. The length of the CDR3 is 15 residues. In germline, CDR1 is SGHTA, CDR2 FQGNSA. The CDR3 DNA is TGTGCCAGCAGCTTAGCCGGCCCACCGAGCACTGAAGCTTTCTTT. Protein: CASSLAGPPSTEAFF.

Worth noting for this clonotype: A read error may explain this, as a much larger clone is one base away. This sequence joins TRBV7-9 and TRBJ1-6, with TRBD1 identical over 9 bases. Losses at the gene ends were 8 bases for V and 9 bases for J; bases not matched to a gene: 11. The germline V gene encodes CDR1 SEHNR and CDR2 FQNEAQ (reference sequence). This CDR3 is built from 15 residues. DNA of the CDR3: TGTGCCAGCTGCTCTACGACAGGGGGAACTTCACCCCTCCACTTT. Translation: CASCSTTGGTSPLHF.

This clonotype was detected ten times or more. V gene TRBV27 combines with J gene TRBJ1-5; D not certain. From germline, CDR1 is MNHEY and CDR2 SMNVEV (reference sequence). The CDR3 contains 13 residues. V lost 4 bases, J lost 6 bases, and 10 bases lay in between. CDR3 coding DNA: TGTGCCAGCAGTTCCTCGTATGGTCAGCCCCAGCATTTT. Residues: CASSSSYGQPQHF.

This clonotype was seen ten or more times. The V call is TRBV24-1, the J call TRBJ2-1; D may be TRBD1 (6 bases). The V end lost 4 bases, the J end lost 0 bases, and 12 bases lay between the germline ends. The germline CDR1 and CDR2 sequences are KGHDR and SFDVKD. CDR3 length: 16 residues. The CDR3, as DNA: TGTGCCACCAGTGACCCAGGGGATCTCTCCTACAATGAGCAGTTCTTC. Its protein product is CATSDPGDLSYNEQFF.

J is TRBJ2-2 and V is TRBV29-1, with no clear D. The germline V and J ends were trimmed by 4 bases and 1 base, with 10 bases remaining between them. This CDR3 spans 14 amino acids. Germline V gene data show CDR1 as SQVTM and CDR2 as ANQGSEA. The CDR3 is CSVVWTENTGELFF. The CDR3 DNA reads TGCAGCGTTGTCTGGACGGAGAACACCGGGGAGCTGTTTTTT.

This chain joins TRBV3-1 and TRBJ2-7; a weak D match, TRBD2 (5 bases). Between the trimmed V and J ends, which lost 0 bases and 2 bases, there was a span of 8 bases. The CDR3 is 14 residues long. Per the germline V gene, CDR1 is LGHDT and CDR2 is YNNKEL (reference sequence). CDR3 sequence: CASSQERVAYEQYF. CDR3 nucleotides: TGTGCCAGCAGCCAAGAGAGGGTAGCCTACGAGCAGTACTTC.

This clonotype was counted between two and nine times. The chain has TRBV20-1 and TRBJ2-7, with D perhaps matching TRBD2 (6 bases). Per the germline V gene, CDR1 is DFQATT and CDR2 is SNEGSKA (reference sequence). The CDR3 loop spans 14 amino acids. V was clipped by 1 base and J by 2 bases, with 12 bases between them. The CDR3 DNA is TGCAGTGCTAGAGCCGGGACTGGGACCTACGAGCAGTACTTC. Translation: CSARAGTGTYEQYF.

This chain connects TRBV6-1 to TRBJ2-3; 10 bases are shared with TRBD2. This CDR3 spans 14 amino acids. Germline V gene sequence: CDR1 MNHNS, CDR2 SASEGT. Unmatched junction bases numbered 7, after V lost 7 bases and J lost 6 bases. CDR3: CASTLAGAKDTQYF. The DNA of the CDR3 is TGTGCCAGCACCCTAGCGGGGGCAAAGGATACGCAGTATTTT.

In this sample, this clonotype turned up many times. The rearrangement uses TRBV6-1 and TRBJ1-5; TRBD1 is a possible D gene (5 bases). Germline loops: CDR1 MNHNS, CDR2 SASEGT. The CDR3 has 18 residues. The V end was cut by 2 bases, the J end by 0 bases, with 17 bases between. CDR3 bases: TGTGCCAGCAGTGAAACGGTTGCAGGGAGAGATAGCAATCAGCCCCAGCATTTT. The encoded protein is CASSETVAGRDSNQPQHF.

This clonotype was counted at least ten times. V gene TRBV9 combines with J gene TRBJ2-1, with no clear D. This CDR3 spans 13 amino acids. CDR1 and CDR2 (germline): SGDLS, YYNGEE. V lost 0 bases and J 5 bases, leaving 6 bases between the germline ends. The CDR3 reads CASSVAQDNEQFF. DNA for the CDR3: TGTGCCAGCAGCGTAGCGCAAGACAATGAGCAGTTCTTC. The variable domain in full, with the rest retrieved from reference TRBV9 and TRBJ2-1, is DSGVTQTPKHLITATGQRVTLRCSPRSGDLSVYWYQQSLDQGLQFLIQYYNGEERAKGNILERFSAQQFPDLHSELNLSSLELGDSALYFCASSVAQDNEQFFGPGTRLTVL.

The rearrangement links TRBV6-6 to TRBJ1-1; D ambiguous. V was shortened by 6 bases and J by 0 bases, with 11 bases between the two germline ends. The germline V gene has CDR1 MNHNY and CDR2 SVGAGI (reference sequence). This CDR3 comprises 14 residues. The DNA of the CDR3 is TGTGCCAGCAGCGGGGAAGTCATGAACACTGAAGCTTTCTTT. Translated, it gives CASSGEVMNTEAFF.

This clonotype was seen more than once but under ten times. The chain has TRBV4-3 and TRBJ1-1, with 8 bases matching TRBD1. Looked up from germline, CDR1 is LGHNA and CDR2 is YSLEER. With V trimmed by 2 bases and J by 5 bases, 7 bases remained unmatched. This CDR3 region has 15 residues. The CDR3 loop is CASSQTGGSWTEAFF. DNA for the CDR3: TGCGCCAGCAGCCAAACAGGGGGGAGTTGGACTGAAGCTTTCTTT.

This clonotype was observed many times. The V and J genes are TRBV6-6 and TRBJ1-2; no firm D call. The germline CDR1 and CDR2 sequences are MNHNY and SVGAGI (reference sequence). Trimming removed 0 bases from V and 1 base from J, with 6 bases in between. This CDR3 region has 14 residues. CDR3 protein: CASSYSKNNYGYTF. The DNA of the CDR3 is TGTGCCAGCAGTTACTCGAAAAATAACTATGGCTACACCTTC.

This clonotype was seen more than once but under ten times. This CDR3 reads CASSLAVEDGNEQFF. CDR3 bases: TGCGCCAGCAGCTTGGCCGTCGAGGACGGCAATGAGCAGTTCTTC. The chain links TRBV5-1 to TRBJ2-1; D gene unclear. Between the trimmed V and J ends, which lost 0 bases and 6 bases, there was a span of 13 bases. The germline CDR1 and CDR2 sequences are SGHRS and YFSETQ. CDR3 length equals 15 residues.

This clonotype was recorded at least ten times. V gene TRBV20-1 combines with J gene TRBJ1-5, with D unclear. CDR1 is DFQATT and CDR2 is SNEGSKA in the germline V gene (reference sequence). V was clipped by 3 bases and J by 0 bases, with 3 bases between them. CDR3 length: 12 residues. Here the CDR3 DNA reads TGCAGTGCTAGCCATAGCAATCAGCCCCAGCATTTT. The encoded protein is CSASHSNQPQHF.

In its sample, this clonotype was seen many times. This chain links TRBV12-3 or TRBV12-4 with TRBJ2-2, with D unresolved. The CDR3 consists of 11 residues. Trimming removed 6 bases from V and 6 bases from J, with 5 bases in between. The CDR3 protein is CASSSPGELFF. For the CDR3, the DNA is TGTGCCAGCAGCTCCCCCGGGGAGCTGTTTTTT.

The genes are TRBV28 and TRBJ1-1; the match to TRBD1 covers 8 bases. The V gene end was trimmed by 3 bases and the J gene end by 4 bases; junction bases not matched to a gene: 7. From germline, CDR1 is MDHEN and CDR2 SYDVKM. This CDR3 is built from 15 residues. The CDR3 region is CASSLAGQGSTEAFF. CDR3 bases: TGTGCCAGCAGTTTGGCTGGACAGGGAAGCACTGAAGCTTTCTTT.

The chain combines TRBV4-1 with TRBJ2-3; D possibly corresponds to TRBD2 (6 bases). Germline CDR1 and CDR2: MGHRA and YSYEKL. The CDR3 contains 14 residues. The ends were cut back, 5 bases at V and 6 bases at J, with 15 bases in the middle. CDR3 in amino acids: CASSSNLGRDTQYF. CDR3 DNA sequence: TGCGCCAGCAGCTCCAACCTTGGGAGGGATACGCAGTATTTT.

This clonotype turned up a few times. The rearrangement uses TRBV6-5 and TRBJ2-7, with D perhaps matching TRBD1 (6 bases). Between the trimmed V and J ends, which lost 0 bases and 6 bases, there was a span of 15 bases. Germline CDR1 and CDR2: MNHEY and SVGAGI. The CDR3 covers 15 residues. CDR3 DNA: TGTGCCAGCAGTTACTCGGGGGCAGGGGCAGGCGAGCAGTACTTC. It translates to CASSYSGAGAGEQYF.

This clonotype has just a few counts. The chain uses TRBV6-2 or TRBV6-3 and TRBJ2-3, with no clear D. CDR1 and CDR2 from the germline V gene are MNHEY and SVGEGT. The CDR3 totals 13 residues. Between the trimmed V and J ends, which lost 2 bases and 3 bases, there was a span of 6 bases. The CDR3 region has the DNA TGTGCCAGCAGTTACCTATATACAGATACGCAGTATTTT. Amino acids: CASSYLYTDTQYF.

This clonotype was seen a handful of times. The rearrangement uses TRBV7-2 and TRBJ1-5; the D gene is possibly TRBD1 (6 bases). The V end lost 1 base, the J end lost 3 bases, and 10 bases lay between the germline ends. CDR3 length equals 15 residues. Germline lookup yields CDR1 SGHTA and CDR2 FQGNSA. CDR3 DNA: TGTGCCAGCAGCTTAGGACAGGCGATCAATCAGCCCCAGCATTTT. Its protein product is CASSLGQAINQPQHF.

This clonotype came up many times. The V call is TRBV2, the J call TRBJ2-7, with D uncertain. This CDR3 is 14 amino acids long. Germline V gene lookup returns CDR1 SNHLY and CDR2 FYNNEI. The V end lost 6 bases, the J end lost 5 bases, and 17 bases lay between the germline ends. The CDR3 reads CASRKDPATDEQYF. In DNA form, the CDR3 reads TGTGCCAGCAGGAAGGATCCAGCGACGGACGAGCAGTACTTC.

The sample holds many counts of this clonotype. CDR3 sequence reads: CASSVGLAETQYF. The DNA of the CDR3 is TGTGCCAGCAGCGTCGGACTAGCTGAGACCCAGTACTTC. The chain has TRBV7-6 and TRBJ2-5; 8 bases map to TRBD2. This CDR3 has 13 residues. V was pared by 5 bases and J by 5 bases, with 4 bases of the junction left unmatched. Germline values: CDR1 SGHVS, CDR2 FNYEAQ. Full variable domain (outside the CDR3, taken from reference TRBV7-6 and TRBJ2-5): GAGVSQSPRYKVTKRGQDVALRCDPISGHVSLYWYRQALGQGPEFLTYFNYEAQQDKSGLPNDRFSAERPEGSISTLTIQRTEQRDSAMYRCASSVGLAETQYFGPGTRLLVL.

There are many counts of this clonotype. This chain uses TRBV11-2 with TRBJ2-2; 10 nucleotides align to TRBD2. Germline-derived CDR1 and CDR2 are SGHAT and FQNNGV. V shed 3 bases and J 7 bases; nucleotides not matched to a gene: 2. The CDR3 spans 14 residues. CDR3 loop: CASSLLAGDGELFF. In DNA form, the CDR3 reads TGTGCCAGCAGCTTGCTAGCGGGAGACGGGGAGCTGTTTTTT.

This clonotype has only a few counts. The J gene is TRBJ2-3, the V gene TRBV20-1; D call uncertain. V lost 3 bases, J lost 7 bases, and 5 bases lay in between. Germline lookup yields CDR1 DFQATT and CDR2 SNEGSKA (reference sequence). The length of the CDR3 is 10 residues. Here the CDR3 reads CSASGHTQYF. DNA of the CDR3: TGCAGTGCTAGCGGTCATACGCAGTATTTT.

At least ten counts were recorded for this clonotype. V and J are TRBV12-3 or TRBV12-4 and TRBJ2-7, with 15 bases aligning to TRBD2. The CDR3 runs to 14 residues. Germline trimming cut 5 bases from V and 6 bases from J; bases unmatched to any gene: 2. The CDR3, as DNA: TGTGCCAGCAGTAGGACTAGCGGGGGGGGCGAGCAGTACTTC. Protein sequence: CASSRTSGGGEQYF.

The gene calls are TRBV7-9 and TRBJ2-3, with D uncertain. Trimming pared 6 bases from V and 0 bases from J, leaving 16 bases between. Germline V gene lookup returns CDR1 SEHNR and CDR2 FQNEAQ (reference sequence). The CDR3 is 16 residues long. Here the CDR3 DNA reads TGTGCCAGCAGTCACTCCGGGCAGACTAGCACAGATACGCAGTATTTT. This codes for CASSHSGQTSTDTQYF.